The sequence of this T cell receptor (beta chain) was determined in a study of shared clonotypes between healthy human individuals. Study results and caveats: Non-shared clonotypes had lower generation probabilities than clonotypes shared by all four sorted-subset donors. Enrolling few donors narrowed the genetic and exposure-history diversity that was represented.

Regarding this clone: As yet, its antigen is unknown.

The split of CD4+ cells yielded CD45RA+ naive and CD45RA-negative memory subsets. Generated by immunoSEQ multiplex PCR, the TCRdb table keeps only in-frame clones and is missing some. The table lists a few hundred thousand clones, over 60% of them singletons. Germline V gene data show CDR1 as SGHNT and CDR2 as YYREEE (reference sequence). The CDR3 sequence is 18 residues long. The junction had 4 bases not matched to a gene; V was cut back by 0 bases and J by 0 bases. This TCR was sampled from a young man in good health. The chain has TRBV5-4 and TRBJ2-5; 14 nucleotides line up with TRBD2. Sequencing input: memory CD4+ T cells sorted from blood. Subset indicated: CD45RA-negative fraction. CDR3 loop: CASSLALGLAGDQETQYF. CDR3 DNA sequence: TGTGCCAGCAGCTTGGCCCTGGGACTAGCGGGGGACCAAGAGACCCAGTACTTC.